This entry lists 21 T cell receptor beta chains sequenced from one sample in a study of siplizumab effects on memory and regulatory T cells. Data came from immunoSEQ multiplex PCR; TCRdb stores just in-frame clones and leaves some out. The sample includes 50,000 to 75,000 clones, 90% to 98% seen only once; the top ten take 0.095%. What was sequenced was naive CD8+ T cells sorted from blood. The source is a human donor in good health.

The rearrangement joins TRBV11-2 to TRBJ2-7; D is ambiguous. CDR3 length: 12 residues. V shed 4 bases and J shed 4 bases, with 8 bases lying between them. CDR1 SGHAT and CDR2 FQNNGV come from the germline V gene. The chain's CDR3 is CASSSDLYEQYF. CDR3 nucleotide sequence: TGTGCCAGCAGCTCCGACCTATACGAGCAGTACTTC.

The V and J genes are TRBV27 and TRBJ1-2; no reliable D call. This CDR3 has 13 residues. Trimming took off 0 bases at V and 4 bases at J, with 6 bases between the two ends. Germline V gene sequence: CDR1 MNHEY, CDR2 SMNVEV (reference sequence). The CDR3 region is CASSLSVTYGYTF. The CDR3 DNA is TGTGCCAGCAGTTTATCAGTTACCTATGGCTACACCTTC.

The chain combines TRBV5-4 with TRBJ2-1; D might be TRBD2 (6 bases). Germline-derived CDR1 and CDR2 are SGHNT and YYREEE (reference sequence). Trimming removed 4 bases from V and 10 bases from J, with 9 bases in between. This CDR3 is built from 11 residues. In nucleotides, the CDR3 is TGTGCCAGCAGCAGTAGCGGAGAGCAGTTCTTC. This codes for CASSSSGEQFF.

The V gene is TRBV28, the J gene TRBJ2-7; D unresolved. CDR3 length: 11 residues. Between the trimmed V and J ends, which lost 5 bases and 3 bases, there was a span of 5 bases. CDR1 is MDHEN and CDR2 is SYDVKM in the germline V gene. The CDR3 nucleotides are TGTGCCAGCAGTCCCCTCTACGAGCAGTACTTC. Protein product: CASSPLYEQYF.

Here the CDR3 reads CASSQDTDTQYF. CDR3 nucleotides: TGTGCCAGCAGCCAGGACACAGATACGCAGTATTTT. The chain recombines TRBV9 with TRBJ2-3; D call uncertain. The V gene's germline CDR1 is SGDLS and CDR2 YYNGEE. Trimming pared 4 bases from V and 2 bases from J, leaving 5 bases between. The CDR3 consists of 12 residues. The whole variable domain, filled in from reference TRBV9 and TRBJ2-3, reads DSGVTQTPKHLITATGQRVTLRCSPRSGDLSVYWYQQSLDQGLQFLIQYYNGEERAKGNILERFSAQQFPDLHSELNLSSLELGDSALYFCASSQDTDTQYFGPGTRLTVL.

The chain couples TRBV7-2 to TRBJ2-1, with 8 bases aligning to TRBD2. Germline trimming cut 4 bases from V and 5 bases from J; bases unmatched to any gene: 7. The CDR3 sequence is 15 residues long. Germline CDR1 reads SGHTA; CDR2 reads FQGNSA. CDR3 nucleotides: TGTGCCAGCAGCTCTCCGGCGGGGGGTCACAATGAGCAGTTCTTC. As protein: CASSSPAGGHNEQFF. The full variable domain, completed using reference TRBV7-2 and TRBJ2-1, is GAGVSQSPSNKVTEKGKDVELRCDPISGHTALYWYRQSLGQGLEFLIYFQGNSAPDKSGLPSDRFSAERTGGSVSTLTIQRTQQEDSAVYLCASSSPAGGHNEQFFGPGTRLTVL.

This sequence joins TRBV4-1 and TRBJ2-2, with 7 bases identical to TRBD1. Looked up from germline, CDR1 is MGHRA and CDR2 is YSYEKL. V trimming: 4 bases; J trimming: 7 bases; junction bases outside the gene matches: 9. CDR3 length: 15 residues. CDR3 protein: CASSLVVQGDGELFF. The CDR3 DNA follows: TGCGCCAGCAGCCTTGTAGTTCAGGGGGACGGGGAGCTGTTTTTT.

The chain has TRBV13 and TRBJ1-1; 7 bases match TRBD1. Trimming took 3 bases from V and 2 from J; bases not matched to a gene: 3. The CDR3 length is 14 residues. Per germline, CDR1 PRHDT and CDR2 FYEKMQ (reference sequence). CDR3 DNA: TGTGCCAGCAGCTTGACAGGGAGAAACACTGAAGCTTTCTTT. Amino acids: CASSLTGRNTEAFF.

The genes are TRBV20-1 and TRBJ2-7; no clear D gene. CDR1 is DFQATT, CDR2 SNEGSKA, per germline (reference sequence). Trimming left V 4 bases short and J 4 bases short, with 8 bases between. The CDR3 contains 11 residues. The CDR3: CSAMKGYEQYF. CDR3 DNA: TGCAGTGCTATGAAAGGGTACGAGCAGTACTTC.

The chain couples TRBV4-1 to TRBJ2-7, with 8 bases identical to TRBD1. The CDR3 runs to 17 residues. The germline V gene has CDR1 MGHRA and CDR2 YSYEKL. V was pared by 0 bases and J by 0 bases, with 7 bases of the junction left unmatched. The CDR3 reads CASSQDDRTGNSYEQYF. For the CDR3, the DNA is TGCGCCAGCAGCCAAGATGATCGGACAGGGAACTCCTACGAGCAGTACTTC.

The rearrangement joins TRBV5-1 to TRBJ1-1; weak D call: TRBD1 (5 bases). Trimming removed 3 bases at V and 1 base at J, with 7 bases between. This CDR3 is 13 amino acids long. Germline values: CDR1 SGHRS, CDR2 YFSETQ. In nucleotides, the CDR3 is TGCGCCAGCAGCTGGGGACCGAACACTGAAGCTTTCTTT. It translates to CASSWGPNTEAFF.

A single count supports this clone. The chain combines TRBV27 with TRBJ2-1; the D gene is possibly TRBD2 (5 bases). Per the germline V gene, CDR1 is MNHEY and CDR2 is SMNVEV (reference sequence). V lost 5 bases and J 8 bases, leaving 13 bases between the germline ends. This CDR3 contains 13 residues. For the CDR3, the DNA is TGTGCCAGCAGTCCTGGACTGTACGATGAGCAGTTCTTC. This gives the protein CASSPGLYDEQFF.

The chain has TRBV7-2 and TRBJ2-1, with D possibly matching TRBD2 (5 bases). The CDR3 consists of 17 residues. V lost 5 bases, J lost 1 base, and 18 bases lay in between. From germline, CDR1 is SGHTA and CDR2 FQGNSA. CDR3: CASSLNPGGYSYNEQFF. For the CDR3, the DNA is TGTGCCAGCAGCCTGAACCCGGGCGGGTATTCCTACAATGAGCAGTTCTTC. Supplemented by reference TRBV7-2 and TRBJ2-1, the full variable domain reads GAGVSQSPSNKVTEKGKDVELRCDPISGHTALYWYRQSLGQGLEFLIYFQGNSAPDKSGLPSDRFSAERTGGSVSTLTIQRTQQEDSAVYLCASSLNPGGYSYNEQFFGPGTRLTVL.

The gene calls are TRBV6-5 and TRBJ2-7, with D hard to call. This CDR3 has 13 residues. V shed 10 bases and J shed 5 bases, with 18 bases lying between them. The germline CDR1 and CDR2 sequences are MNHEY and SVGAGI. CDR3 in amino acids: CATYRASSDEQYF. The CDR3 DNA is TGTGCCACCTACCGGGCCTCAAGCGACGAGCAGTACTTC.

The V call is TRBV7-3, the J call TRBJ2-5, with 9 bases matching TRBD1. Germline CDR1 and CDR2: SGHTA and FQGTGA. The CDR3 is made up of 15 amino acids. V gave up 2 bases and J gave up 2 bases; unmatched junction bases: 3. CDR3 protein: CASSLGTGWQETQYF. For the CDR3, the DNA is TGTGCCAGCAGCTTAGGGACAGGGTGGCAAGAGACCCAGTACTTC.

The chain joins TRBV6-1 to TRBJ2-7; perhaps TRBD2 as D (7 bases). The CDR3 has 14 residues. The germline CDR1 and CDR2 sequences are MNHNS and SASEGT. V gave up 9 bases and J gave up 0 bases, with 15 bases separating them. The CDR3 loop reads CASLGGASSYEQYF. In DNA, the CDR3 is TGTGCCAGTTTAGGGGGGGCGAGCTCCTACGAGCAGTACTTC.

The CDR3 reads CASSPLSTDTQYF. CDR3 sequence (DNA): TGTGCCAGCAGCCCTTTGAGCACAGATACGCAGTATTTT. The J gene is TRBJ2-3, the V gene TRBV7-7; D is unresolved. Germline V gives CDR1 SSHAT, CDR2 FNYEAQ (reference sequence). The CDR3 extends over 13 amino acids. Trimming stripped 5 bases from V and 0 bases from J, with 6 bases between.

The chain is built from TRBV7-9 and TRBJ2-7; D is perhaps TRBD1 or TRBD2 (6 bases each). This CDR3 has 19 amino acids. The germline V and J ends were trimmed by 3 bases and 3 bases, with 27 bases remaining between them. The germline gives CDR1 SEHNR, CDR2 FQNEAQ (reference sequence). The CDR3 DNA follows: TGTGCCAGCAGCTTTGATGACGGATTTGCTGGGGGGCGAGGCTACGAGCAGTACTTC. It yields the protein CASSFDDGFAGGRGYEQYF.

J is TRBJ1-2 and V is TRBV4-1; 7 bases agree with TRBD1. The junction had 7 bases not matched to a gene; V was cut back by 2 bases and J by 4 bases. There are 15 residues in the CDR3. The germline V gene encodes CDR1 MGHRA and CDR2 YSYEKL. The chain's CDR3 is CASSQPRQGSYGYTF. CDR3 DNA: TGCGCCAGCAGCCAACCAAGACAGGGCTCCTATGGCTACACCTTC.

V usage is TRBV7-9 and J usage is TRBJ1-1, with 7 bases lining up with TRBD1. The V gene's germline CDR1 is SEHNR and CDR2 FQNEAQ (reference sequence). There are 17 residues in the CDR3. J gave up 0 bases and V 2 bases, and 9 bases lay outside the gene matches. The CDR3 bases are TGTGCCAGCAGCTTAAGGGGAGGGGGCTTACTGAACACTGAAGCTTTCTTT. Protein: CASSLRGGGLLNTEAFF.

V usage is TRBV25-1 and J usage is TRBJ2-7; possibly TRBD2 for D (5 bases). CDR3 length: 14 amino acids. With 6 bases removed from V and 0 bases from J, the gap between germline ends came to 12 bases. The germline V gene encodes CDR1 MGHDK and CDR2 SYGVNS. CDR3 nucleotides: TGTGCCAGCAGCCCTAAGCGGTTCTCCTACGAGCAGTACTTC. As protein: CASSPKRFSYEQYF.